Listed below are T cell receptor beta chains from one sample, sequenced in a study of shared clonotypes between healthy human individuals. The data were produced by immunoSEQ multiplex PCR, yet TCRdb's version contains in-frame clones alone and is incomplete. The sample shows some 1 million clones, 65% to 80% of them seen only once. Source material: memory CD4+ T cells sorted from blood. Source of these receptors: a man aged 18 to 29 in good health. The CDR3 runs from the conserved cysteine through the conserved F or W. A D gene is named only where the DNA matches it firmly. Expanded clones are given a class, and other clones once, few, many or no size at all.

d_call: NA; cdr3_length: 17; v_call: TRBV5-8; clone_size: once; j_call: TRBJ2-1; cdr3_nt: TGTGCCAGCAGCTTGGAGGTGGCCAGGGCGGCTGCGGGTGAGCAGTTCTTC; cdr3_aa: CASSLEVARAAAGEQFF
d_call: TRBD1; cdr3_length: 15; v_call: TRBV5-6; clone_size: NA; j_call: TRBJ1-5; cdr3_nt: TGTGCCAGCAGCAGCCGACAGGGCGGTTATCAGCCCCAGCATTTT; cdr3_aa: CASSSRQGGYQPQHF
d_call: NA; cdr3_length: 14; v_call: TRBV14; clone_size: NA; j_call: TRBJ2-7; cdr3_nt: TGTGCCAGCAGCCAAGGAGACTTGCCCTACGAGCAGTACTTC; cdr3_aa: CASSQGDLPYEQYF
d_call: TRBD2; cdr3_length: 15; v_call: TRBV30; clone_size: NA; j_call: TRBJ2-2; cdr3_nt: TGTGCCTGGAGGTCCCTAGCGGTGAACACCGGGGAGCTGTTTTTT; cdr3_aa: CAWRSLAVNTGELFF
d_call: NA; cdr3_length: 15; v_call: TRBV6-6; clone_size: NA; j_call: TRBJ2-6; cdr3_nt: TGTGCCAGCAGTGTAATGGGGGCTGGGGCCAACGTCCTGACTTTC; cdr3_aa: CASSVMGAGANVLTF
d_call: TRBD1; cdr3_length: 13; v_call: TRBV6-1; clone_size: NA; j_call: TRBJ1-2; cdr3_nt: TGTGCCAGCAAAGAGGGGGCTGGCACGGGCTACACCTTC; cdr3_aa: CASKEGAGTGYTF
d_call: NA; cdr3_length: 16; v_call: TRBV19; clone_size: NA; j_call: TRBJ1-6; cdr3_nt: TGTGCCAGTAGTATCGCCACAGGGAAGGTTGGATCACCCCTCCACTTT; cdr3_aa: CASSIATGKVGSPLHF
d_call: NA; cdr3_length: 15; v_call: TRBV4-1; clone_size: NA; j_call: TRBJ1-1; cdr3_nt: TGCGCCAGCAGCCAAGAAGCGGTGGGGAACACTGAAGCTTTCTTT; cdr3_aa: CASSQEAVGNTEAFF
d_call: TRBD1; cdr3_length: 16; v_call: TRBV2; clone_size: NA; j_call: TRBJ2-7; cdr3_nt: TGTGCCAGCACCCGAAGGTCGGACAGGTCTTCCTACGAGCAGTACTTC; cdr3_aa: CASTRRSDRSSYEQYF
d_call: NA; cdr3_length: 14; v_call: TRBV2; clone_size: NA; j_call: TRBJ2-5; cdr3_nt: TGTGCCAGCAGTGAAGTGGCAGGGGGGAAGACCCAGTACTTC; cdr3_aa: CASSEVAGGKTQYF
d_call: NA; cdr3_length: 15; v_call: TRBV6-6; clone_size: NA; j_call: TRBJ1-1; cdr3_nt: TGTGCCAGCGGACCCGGGACGGCTTCGAACACTGAAGCTTTCTTT; cdr3_aa: CASGPGTASNTEAFF
d_call: TRBD1; cdr3_length: 13; v_call: TRBV6-6; clone_size: NA; j_call: TRBJ1-5; cdr3_nt: TGTGCCAGCAGTGGAGCAGGGGGTCAGCCCCAGCATTTT; cdr3_aa: CASSGAGGQPQHF
d_call: NA; cdr3_length: 15; v_call: TRBV18; clone_size: NA; j_call: TRBJ2-7; cdr3_nt: TGTGCCAGCTCAACATCAGGGTCTCCCCGCTACGAGCAGTACTTC; cdr3_aa: CASSTSGSPRYEQYF
d_call: TRBD2; cdr3_length: 17; v_call: TRBV28; clone_size: NA; j_call: TRBJ2-2; cdr3_nt: TGTGCCAGCAGTTCCATCCCAGGGAGGGGGAACACCGGGGAGCTGTTTTTT; cdr3_aa: CASSSIPGRGNTGELFF
d_call: NA; cdr3_length: 14; v_call: TRBV30; clone_size: NA; j_call: TRBJ1-1; cdr3_nt: TGTGCCTGGAATAAGGGGTTAGGAGGCACTGAAGCTTTCTTT; cdr3_aa: CAWNKGLGGTEAFF
d_call: NA; cdr3_length: 14; v_call: TRBV29-1; clone_size: NA; j_call: TRBJ2-4; cdr3_nt: TGCAGCGTTGTCGGAGACATAGCCAAAAACATTCAGTACTTC; cdr3_aa: CSVVGDIAKNIQYF
d_call: NA; cdr3_length: 11; v_call: TRBV6-1; clone_size: NA; j_call: TRBJ2-7; cdr3_nt: TGTGCCAGCATGGCCGTCTACGAGCAGTACTTC; cdr3_aa: CASMAVYEQYF
d_call: NA; cdr3_length: 15; v_call: TRBV5-5; clone_size: NA; j_call: TRBJ2-7; cdr3_nt: TGTGCCAGCAGCTTGTTTGGCACCTCCTCCTACGAGCAGTACTTC; cdr3_aa: CASSLFGTSSYEQYF
d_call: TRBD2; cdr3_length: 15; v_call: TRBV19; clone_size: NA; j_call: TRBJ2-1; cdr3_nt: TGTGCCAGTACCCGGACTAGCGGATCCAACAATGAGCAGTTCTTC; cdr3_aa: CASTRTSGSNNEQFF
d_call: TRBD1; cdr3_length: 15; v_call: TRBV2; clone_size: NA; j_call: TRBJ1-1; cdr3_nt: TGTGCCAGCAGGGGAAGACAGGGGTCTAACACTGAAGCTTTCTTT; cdr3_aa: CASRGRQGSNTEAFF
d_call: NA; cdr3_length: 16; v_call: TRBV30; clone_size: once; j_call: TRBJ1-1; cdr3_nt: TGTGCCTGGAGTCAAGCAGGTCAGTTTTTCAACACTGAAGCTTTCTTT; cdr3_aa: CAWSQAGQFFNTEAFF
d_call: NA; cdr3_length: 15; v_call: TRBV2; clone_size: NA; j_call: TRBJ1-4; cdr3_nt: TGTGCCAGCAGTGTTCAGAGCGGGGATAGGGAAAAACTGTTTTTT; cdr3_aa: CASSVQSGDREKLFF
d_call: NA; cdr3_length: 15; v_call: TRBV19; clone_size: NA; j_call: TRBJ2-7; cdr3_nt: TGTGCCAGTAGGGGGGCCCAACGCAGCTCCTACGAGCAGTACTTC; cdr3_aa: CASRGAQRSSYEQYF
d_call: TRBD2; cdr3_length: 18; v_call: TRBV5-5; clone_size: NA; j_call: TRBJ2-3; cdr3_nt: TGTGCCAGCAGCTCAGGGGTAGCGGGGGGGCATAGCACAGATACGCAGTATTTT; cdr3_aa: CASSSGVAGGHSTDTQYF
d_call: NA; cdr3_length: 14; v_call: TRBV6-1; clone_size: NA; j_call: TRBJ2-4; cdr3_nt: TGTGCCAGCAGTGAAGGGGTGCCCCCAAACATTCAGTACTTC; cdr3_aa: CASSEGVPPNIQYF
d_call: TRBD1; cdr3_length: 15; v_call: TRBV18; clone_size: NA; j_call: TRBJ1-1; cdr3_nt: TGTGCCAGCTCACCACGACAGGGGGGAGACACTGAAGCTTTCTTT; cdr3_aa: CASSPRQGGDTEAFF
d_call: NA; cdr3_length: 15; v_call: TRBV5-1; clone_size: NA; j_call: TRBJ1-5; cdr3_nt: TGCGCCAGCAGCTGGAGTGGGGGTAGCAATCAGCCCCAGCATTTT; cdr3_aa: CASSWSGGSNQPQHF
d_call: NA; cdr3_length: 13; v_call: TRBV30; clone_size: NA; j_call: TRBJ1-1; cdr3_nt: TGTGCCTGGAGTGTAGAGCTGAACACTGAAGCTTTCTTT; cdr3_aa: CAWSVELNTEAFF
d_call: NA; cdr3_length: 15; v_call: TRBV6-5; clone_size: NA; j_call: TRBJ1-5; cdr3_nt: TGTGCCAGCAGCACAGGGTACCCCAGCAATCAGCCCCAGCATTTT; cdr3_aa: CASSTGYPSNQPQHF
d_call: TRBD2; cdr3_length: 13; v_call: TRBV7-2; clone_size: NA; j_call: TRBJ2-3; cdr3_nt: TGTGCCAGCAGCTTAGAGACTAGCCTGGCGCAGTATTTT; cdr3_aa: CASSLETSLAQYF
d_call: NA; cdr3_length: 13; v_call: TRBV5-4; clone_size: once; j_call: TRBJ1-3; cdr3_nt: TGTGCCAGCAGCCTCTGGGGTGGAAACACCATATATTTT; cdr3_aa: CASSLWGGNTIYF
d_call: NA; cdr3_length: 15; v_call: TRBV19; clone_size: NA; j_call: TRBJ2-2; cdr3_nt: TGTGCCAGTAGTCCAAGGACAACGAACACCGGGGAGCTGTTTTTT; cdr3_aa: CASSPRTTNTGELFF
d_call: NA; cdr3_length: 13; v_call: TRBV6-5; clone_size: NA; j_call: TRBJ2-5; cdr3_nt: TGTGCCAGCAAAGGGACGGCTCCGGATACCCAGTACTTC; cdr3_aa: CASKGTAPDTQYF
d_call: TRBD1; cdr3_length: 15; v_call: TRBV25-1; clone_size: NA; j_call: TRBJ2-5; cdr3_nt: TGTGCCAGCAGTGCTGGGGGACAGGGTTTAGAGACCCAGTACTTC; cdr3_aa: CASSAGGQGLETQYF
d_call: NA; cdr3_length: 13; v_call: TRBV10-3; clone_size: few; j_call: TRBJ2-3; cdr3_nt: TGTGCCATCAGCCTAGAAGCCACAGATACGCAGTATTTT; cdr3_aa: CAISLEATDTQYF
d_call: NA; cdr3_length: 13; v_call: TRBV19; clone_size: NA; j_call: TRBJ2-7; cdr3_nt: TGTGCCAGTAGTATAAGTCTCGGAGGGGAGCAGTACTTC; cdr3_aa: CASSISLGGEQYF